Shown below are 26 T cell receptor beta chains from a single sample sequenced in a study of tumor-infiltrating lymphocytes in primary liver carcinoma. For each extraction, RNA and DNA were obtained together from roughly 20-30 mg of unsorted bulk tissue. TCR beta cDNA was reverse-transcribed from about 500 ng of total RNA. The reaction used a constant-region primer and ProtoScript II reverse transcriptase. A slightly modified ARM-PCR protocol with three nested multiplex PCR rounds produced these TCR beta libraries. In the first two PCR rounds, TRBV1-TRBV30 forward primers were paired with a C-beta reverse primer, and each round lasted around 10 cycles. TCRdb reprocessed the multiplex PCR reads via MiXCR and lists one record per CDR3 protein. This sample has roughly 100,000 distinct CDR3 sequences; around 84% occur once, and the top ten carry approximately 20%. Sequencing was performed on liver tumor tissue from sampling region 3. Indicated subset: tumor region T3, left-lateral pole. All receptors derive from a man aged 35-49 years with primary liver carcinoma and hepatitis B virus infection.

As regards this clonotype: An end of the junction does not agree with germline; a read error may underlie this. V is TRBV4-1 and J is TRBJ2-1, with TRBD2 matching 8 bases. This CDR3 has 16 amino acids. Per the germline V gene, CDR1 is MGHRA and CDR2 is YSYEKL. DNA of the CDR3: TGCCCCAGCAGCCCCGAACTAGCGGTGGTTTACAATGAGCTGTTCTTC. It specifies CPSSPELAVVYNELFF.

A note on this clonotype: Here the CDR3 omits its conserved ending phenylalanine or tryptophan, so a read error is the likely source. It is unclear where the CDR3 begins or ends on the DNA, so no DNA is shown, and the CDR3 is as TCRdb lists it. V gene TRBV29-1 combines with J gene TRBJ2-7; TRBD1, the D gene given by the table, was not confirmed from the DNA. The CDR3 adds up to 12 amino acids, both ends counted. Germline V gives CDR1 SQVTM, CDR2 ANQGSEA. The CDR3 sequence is CSAGDPMGEHYL.

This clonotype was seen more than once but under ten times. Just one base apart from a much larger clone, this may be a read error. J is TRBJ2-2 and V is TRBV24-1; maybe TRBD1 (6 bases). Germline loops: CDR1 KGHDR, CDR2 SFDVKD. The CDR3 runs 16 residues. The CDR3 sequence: CATGDFGRGRTGELFF. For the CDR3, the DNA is TGTGCCACCGGTGATTTCGGCAGGGGAAGGACCGGGGAGCTGTTTTTT.

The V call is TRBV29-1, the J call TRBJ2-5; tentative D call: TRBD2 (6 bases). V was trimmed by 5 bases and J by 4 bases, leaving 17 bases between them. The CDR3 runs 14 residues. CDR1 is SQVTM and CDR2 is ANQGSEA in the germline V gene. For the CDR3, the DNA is TGCAGCGTTCGGACCGGGAGTTGGGCAGAGACCCAGTACTTC. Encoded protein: CSVRTGSWAETQYF.

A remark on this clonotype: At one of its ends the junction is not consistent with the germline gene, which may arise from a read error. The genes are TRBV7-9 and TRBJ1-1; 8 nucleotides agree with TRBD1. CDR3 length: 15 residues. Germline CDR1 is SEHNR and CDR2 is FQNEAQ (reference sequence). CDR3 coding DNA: TGTGCCAGCAGCTTCCCGACAGGGGTGGGCACTGATGCTCTCTTT. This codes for CASSFPTGVGTDALF.

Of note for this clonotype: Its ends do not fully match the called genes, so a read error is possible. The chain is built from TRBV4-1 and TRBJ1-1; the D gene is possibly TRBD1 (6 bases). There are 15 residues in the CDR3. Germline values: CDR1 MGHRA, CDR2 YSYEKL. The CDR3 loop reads CASSRSGEGETEAYF. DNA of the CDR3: TGCGCCAGTAGCCGATCAGGGGAGGGAGAGACTGAAGCTTACTTT.

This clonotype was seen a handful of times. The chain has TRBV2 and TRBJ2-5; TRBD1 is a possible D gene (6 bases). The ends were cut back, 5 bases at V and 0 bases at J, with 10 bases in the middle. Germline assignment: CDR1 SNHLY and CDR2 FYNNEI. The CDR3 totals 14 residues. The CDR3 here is CASSKDSNQETQYF. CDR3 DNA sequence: TGTGCCAGCAGTAAGGACAGTAACCAAGAGACCCAGTACTTC.

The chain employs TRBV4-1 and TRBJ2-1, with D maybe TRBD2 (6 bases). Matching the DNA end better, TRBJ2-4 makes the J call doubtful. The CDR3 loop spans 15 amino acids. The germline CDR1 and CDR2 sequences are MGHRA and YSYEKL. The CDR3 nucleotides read TGCGCCAGCAGCCAAGCCGGGACTGCGTACAATGATCAGTACTTC. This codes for CASSQAGTAYNDQYF.

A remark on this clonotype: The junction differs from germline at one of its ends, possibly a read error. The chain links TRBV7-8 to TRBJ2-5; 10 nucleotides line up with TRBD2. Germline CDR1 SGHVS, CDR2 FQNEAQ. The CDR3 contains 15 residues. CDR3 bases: TGTGCCAACAGCTTTAGTAGAGCGGGAGGGGAGACCCACTACTTC. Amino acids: CANSFSRAGGETHYF. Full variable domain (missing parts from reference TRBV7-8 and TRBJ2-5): GAGVSQSPRYKVAKRGQDVALRCDPISGHVSLFWYQQALGQGPEFLTYFQNEAQLDKSGLPSDRFFAERPEGSVSTLKIQRTQQEDSAVYLCANSFSRAGGETHYFGPGTRLLVL.

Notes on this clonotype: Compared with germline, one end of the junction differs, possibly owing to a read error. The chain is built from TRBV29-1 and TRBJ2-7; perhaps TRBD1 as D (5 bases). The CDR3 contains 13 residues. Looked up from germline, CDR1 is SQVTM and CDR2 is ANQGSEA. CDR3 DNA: TGCAGCGCTGCCCCGGCAGGGCTCCACGAGCGGTACTTC. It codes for CSAAPAGLHERYF.

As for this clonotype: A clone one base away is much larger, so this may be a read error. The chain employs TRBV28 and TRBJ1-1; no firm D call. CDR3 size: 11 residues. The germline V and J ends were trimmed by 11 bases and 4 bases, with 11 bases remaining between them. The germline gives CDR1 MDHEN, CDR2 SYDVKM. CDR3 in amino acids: CASKRPTEAFF. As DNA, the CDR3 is TGTGCCTCAAAGAGACCCACTGAAGCTTTCTTT.

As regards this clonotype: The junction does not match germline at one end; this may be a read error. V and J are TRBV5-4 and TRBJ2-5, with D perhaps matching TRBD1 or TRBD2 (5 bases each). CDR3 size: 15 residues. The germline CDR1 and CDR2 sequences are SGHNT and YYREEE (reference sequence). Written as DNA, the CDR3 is TGTGCTAGCAGCCTGAACGGGGACGGCCGAGAGACCCAGTACTTC. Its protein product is CASSLNGDGRETQYF.

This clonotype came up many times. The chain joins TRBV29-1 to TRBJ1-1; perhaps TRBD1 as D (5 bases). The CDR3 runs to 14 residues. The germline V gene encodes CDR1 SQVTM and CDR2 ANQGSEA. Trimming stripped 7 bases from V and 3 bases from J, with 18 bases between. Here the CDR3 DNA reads TGCAGCGGCCGCCGGGGGGGGGAGGACACTGAAGCTTTCTTT. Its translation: CSGRRGGEDTEAFF.

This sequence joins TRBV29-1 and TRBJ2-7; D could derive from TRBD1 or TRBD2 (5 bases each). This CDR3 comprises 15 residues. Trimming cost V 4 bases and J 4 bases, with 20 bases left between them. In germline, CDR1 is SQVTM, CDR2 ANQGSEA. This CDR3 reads CSVVSGWGIPYEQYF. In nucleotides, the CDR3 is TGCAGCGTTGTGAGTGGATGGGGGATACCATACGAGCAGTACTTC.

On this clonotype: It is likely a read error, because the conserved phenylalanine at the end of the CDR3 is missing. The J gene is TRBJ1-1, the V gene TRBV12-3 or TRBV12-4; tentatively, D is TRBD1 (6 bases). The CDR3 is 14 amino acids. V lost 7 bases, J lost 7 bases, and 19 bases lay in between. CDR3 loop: CASNSADRNFEAFL. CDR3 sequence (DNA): TGTGCCAGCAATTCGGCAGACAGGAACTTTGAAGCTTTCCTT.

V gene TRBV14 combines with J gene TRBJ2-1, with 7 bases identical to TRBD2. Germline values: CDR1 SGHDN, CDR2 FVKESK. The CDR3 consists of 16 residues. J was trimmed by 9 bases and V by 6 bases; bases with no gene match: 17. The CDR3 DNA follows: TGTGCCAGCAGTGTCGTAGCGGGTTGGGTAAACAGTGAGCAGTTCTTC. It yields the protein CASSVVAGWVNSEQFF.

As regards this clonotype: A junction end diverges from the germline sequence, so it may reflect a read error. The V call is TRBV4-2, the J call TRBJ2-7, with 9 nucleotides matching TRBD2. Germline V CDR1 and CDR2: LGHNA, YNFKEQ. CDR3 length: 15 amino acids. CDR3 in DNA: TGTGCCAGCAGCCAAGAGGCTAGCGGGGCGGACGAGCGGTACTTC. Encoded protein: CASSQEASGADERYF.

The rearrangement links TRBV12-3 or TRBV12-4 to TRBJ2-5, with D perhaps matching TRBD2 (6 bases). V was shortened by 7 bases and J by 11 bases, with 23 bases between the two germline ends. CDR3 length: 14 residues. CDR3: CASTPREYLLTQYF. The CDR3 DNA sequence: TGTGCCAGCACCCCCCGGGAGTATCTGTTGACTCAGTACTTC.

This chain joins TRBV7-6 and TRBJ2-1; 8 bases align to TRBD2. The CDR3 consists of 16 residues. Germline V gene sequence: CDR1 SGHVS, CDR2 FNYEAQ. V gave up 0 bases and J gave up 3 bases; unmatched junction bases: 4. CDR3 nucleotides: TGTGCCAGCAGCTTAGCTCCAGCGGGAGTCTACAATGAGCAGTTCTTC. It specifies CASSLAPAGVYNEQFF.

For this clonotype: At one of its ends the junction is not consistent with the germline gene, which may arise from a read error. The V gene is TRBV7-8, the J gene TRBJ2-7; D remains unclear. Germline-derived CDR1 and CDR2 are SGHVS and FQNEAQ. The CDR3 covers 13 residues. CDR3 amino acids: CANSLTPDYEQYF. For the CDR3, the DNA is TGTGCCAACAGCTTGACTCCCGACTACGAGCAGTACTTC.

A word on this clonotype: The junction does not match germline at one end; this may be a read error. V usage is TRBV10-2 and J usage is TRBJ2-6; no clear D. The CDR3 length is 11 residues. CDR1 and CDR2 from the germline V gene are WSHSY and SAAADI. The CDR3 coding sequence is TGCGCCAACAGTTGGGCCAACCTCCTGACTTTC. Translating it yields CANSWANLLTF.

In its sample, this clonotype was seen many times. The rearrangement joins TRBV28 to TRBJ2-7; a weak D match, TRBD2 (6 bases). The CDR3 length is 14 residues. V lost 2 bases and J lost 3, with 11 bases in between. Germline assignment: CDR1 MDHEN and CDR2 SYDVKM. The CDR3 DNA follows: TGTGCCAGCAGTTTAACTAGCCATAGCTACGAGCAGTACTTC. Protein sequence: CASSLTSHSYEQYF.

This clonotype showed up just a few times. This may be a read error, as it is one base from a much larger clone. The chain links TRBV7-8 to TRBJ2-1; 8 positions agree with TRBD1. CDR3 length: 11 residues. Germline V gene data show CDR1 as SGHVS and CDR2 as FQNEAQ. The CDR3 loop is CTSSPGQGLFF. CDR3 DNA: TGTACCAGCAGCCCTGGACAGGGTCTATTCTTC.

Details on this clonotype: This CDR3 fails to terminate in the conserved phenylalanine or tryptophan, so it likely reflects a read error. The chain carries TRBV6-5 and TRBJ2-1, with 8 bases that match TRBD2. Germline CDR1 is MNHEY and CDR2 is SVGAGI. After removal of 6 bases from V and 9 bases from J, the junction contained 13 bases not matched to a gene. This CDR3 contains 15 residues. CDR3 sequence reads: CASSFSGRPAVEQFL. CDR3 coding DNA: TGTGCCAGCAGCTTCAGCGGGAGACCGGCAGTTGAGCAGTTCTTA.

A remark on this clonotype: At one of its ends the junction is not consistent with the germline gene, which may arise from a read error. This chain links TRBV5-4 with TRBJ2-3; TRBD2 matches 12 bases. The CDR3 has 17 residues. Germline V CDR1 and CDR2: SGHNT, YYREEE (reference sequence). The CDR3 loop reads CANSTGTSGLLTDTQYF. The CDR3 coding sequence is TGTGCCAACAGCACAGGGACTAGCGGGCTGCTCACAGATACGCAGTATTTT.

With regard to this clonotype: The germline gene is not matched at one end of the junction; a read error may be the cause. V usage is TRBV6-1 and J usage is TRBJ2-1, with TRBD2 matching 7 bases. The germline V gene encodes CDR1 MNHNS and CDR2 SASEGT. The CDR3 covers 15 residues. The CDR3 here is CVSNERLAASNEQFF. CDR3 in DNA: TGTGTCAGCAATGAAAGACTAGCAGCCTCCAATGAGCAGTTCTTC.